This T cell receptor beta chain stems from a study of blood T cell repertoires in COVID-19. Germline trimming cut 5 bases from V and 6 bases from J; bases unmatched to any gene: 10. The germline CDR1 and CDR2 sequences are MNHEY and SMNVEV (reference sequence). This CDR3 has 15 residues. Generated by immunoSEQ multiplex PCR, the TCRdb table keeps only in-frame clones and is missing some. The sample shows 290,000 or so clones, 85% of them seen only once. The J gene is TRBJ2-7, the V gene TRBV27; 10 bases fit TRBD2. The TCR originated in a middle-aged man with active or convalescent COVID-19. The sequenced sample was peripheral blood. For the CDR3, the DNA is TGTGCCAGCAGTCTCCTAGCGGGGGCCCTTGGCGAGCAGTACTTC. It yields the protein CASSLLAGALGEQYF.